At least ten counts were recorded for the clone carrying this T cell receptor beta chain. Its antigen is undetermined. Disease duration was under 3 months in the ophthalmopathy patients, who also had a Clinical Activity Score of at least 3 and a NOSPECS grade of at least 4. Clinical symptoms, serum thyroxine, TRAb, thyroid ultrasound and orbital computed tomography informed diagnoses. RNA transcripts were the template for amplifying TCR beta CDR3 regions. HTBI primers were used for first-round RT-PCR of the TCR CDR3. TCRdb processed the multiplex PCR reads anew with MiXCR; each CDR3 protein has one entry. The sample comprises 330,000 or so distinct CDR3 sequences, approximately 19% of which are singletons, and about 35% rests with the top ten. The CDR3 extends over 12 amino acids. Germline V CDR1 and CDR2: SGHVS, FQNEAQ. V was clipped by 6 bases and J by 1 base, with 7 bases between them. These data originate in a study of T cells in Graves' hyperthyroidism and ophthalmopathy.

The study, taken as a whole, reports: Ophthalmopathy prediction by the model preceded onset by a median approximately six months. Most expanded thyroid clonotypes above 0.001 recurred in blood.

J is TRBJ2-7 and V is TRBV7-8; no clear D. The origin of this receptor is a man aged 45-65 years with Graves' ophthalmopathy. Sequences were obtained from blood. The CDR3 nucleotides are TGTGCCAGCAGTACCACTTCCTACGAGCAGTACTTC. It codes for CASSTTSYEQYF.